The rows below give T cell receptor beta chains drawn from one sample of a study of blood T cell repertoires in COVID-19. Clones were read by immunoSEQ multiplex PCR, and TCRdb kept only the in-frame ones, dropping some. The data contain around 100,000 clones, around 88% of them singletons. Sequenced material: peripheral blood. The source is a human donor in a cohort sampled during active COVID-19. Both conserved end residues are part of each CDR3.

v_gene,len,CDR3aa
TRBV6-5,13,CASSYTRVAGYTF
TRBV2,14,CASSEGGADYEQYF
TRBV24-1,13,CATSDGTKGGYTF
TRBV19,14,CATSSGRAFSEQFF
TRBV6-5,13,CASSYRGGEKLFF
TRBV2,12,CASRDRAYEQYF
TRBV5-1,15,CASSLGQGNYSPLHF
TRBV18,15,CASSRETSGANVLTF
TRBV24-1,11,CATSDFDEQFF
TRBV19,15,CASSKTVSSTEKLFF
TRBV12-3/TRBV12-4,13,CASSTNSNQPQHF
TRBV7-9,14,CASSPGQSYYEQYF
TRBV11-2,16,CASSDWVGGRNYGYTF
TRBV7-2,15,CASSFFATVDGELFF
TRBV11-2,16,CASSLLWTSGYNEQFF
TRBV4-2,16,CASSQELAGVSYEQYF
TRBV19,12,CASSIVGGELFF
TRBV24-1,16,CATRLGGQGAVDTQYF
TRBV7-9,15,CASSSWTAIRYEQYF
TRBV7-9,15,CASSLVSGLGNEQFF
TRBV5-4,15,CASSLGGSGTDTQYF
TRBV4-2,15,CASSRQQGVLETQYF
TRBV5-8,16,CASSSTRDRGIYEQYF
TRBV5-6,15,CASSSLAGSLYEQYF
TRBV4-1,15,CASSLGLAFPGELFF
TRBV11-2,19,CASSLAIAPPGQPLGEQYF
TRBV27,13,CASSLRENYEQFF
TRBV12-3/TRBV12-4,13,CASSLGGDQTQYF
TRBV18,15,CASSPPRSGANVLTF
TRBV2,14,CASSESRSTGELFF
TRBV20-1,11,CGSGRTDTQYF
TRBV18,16,CASSSGTSESTDTQYF
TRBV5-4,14,CASSSGLVTDTQYF
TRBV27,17,CASSDHLLREFTGELFF
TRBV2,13,CASSEAGPGEQFF
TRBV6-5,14,CASVRESSYNEQFF
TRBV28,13,CASSPPGSREQYF
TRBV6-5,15,CASSYRLAGTYEQYF
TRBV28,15,CASSLGGDRGYEQYF
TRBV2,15,CASSRSAGGAVEQFF
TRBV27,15,CASSQGQGQTYEQYF
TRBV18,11,CASTQGYEQYF
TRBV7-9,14,CASSLGQGRTEAFF
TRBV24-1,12,CATSEITGEQYF
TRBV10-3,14,CAISDGTGNLAQHF
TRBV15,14,CATSSRDRAYEQYF
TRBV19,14,CASSRQLSGNTIYF
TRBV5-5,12,CASSATVGEQYF
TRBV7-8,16,CASSSGTGQFGNEQFF
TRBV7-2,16,CASSLPQGFSGNTIYF
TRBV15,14,CATSRVQGLYEQYF
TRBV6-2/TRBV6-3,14,CASSLAEAADTQYF
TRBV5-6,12,CASSSLPGGYTF
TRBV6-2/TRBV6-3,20,CASSYSIRQGALPGANVLTF
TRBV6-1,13,CASSEATRDTQYF
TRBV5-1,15,CASSLEGISGNTIYF
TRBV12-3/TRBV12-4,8,CPNQPQHF